Presented here are 9 T cell receptor beta chains from one specimen sequenced in a study of T cell clonality in common variable immunodeficiency. Their cognate antigens are unknown. This table comes from immunoSEQ multiplex PCR, and its TCRdb copy is limited to in-frame clones, with some not included. Reported are approximately 10,000 clones, none seen only once; the ten largest carry around 4.5%. Study observations and caveats: Reportedly, TCR beta sequences from common variable immunodeficiency showed fewer deletions and N-nucleotide insertions.

Sequences were obtained from peripheral blood mononuclear cells. The origin of the receptors is a human donor with common variable immunodeficiency.

This clone occurred many times. The read stops 3 residues short of the end of the CDR3; the missing end is completed from the germline J gene. The J gene is TRBJ2-3, the V gene TRBV2; D remains ambiguous. Germline values: CDR1 SNHLY, CDR2 FYNNEI. CDR3 length equals 11 residues. Trimming pared 4 bases from V and 5 bases from J, leaving 4 bases between. The sequenced part of the CDR3 DNA is TGTGCCAGCAGTGGTCGAGATACG. This gives the protein CASSGRDT. The full CDR3 protein reads CASSGRDTQYF. Full variable domain (rest looked up from reference TRBV2 and TRBJ2-3): EPEVTQTPSHQVTQMGQEVILRCVPISNHLYFYWYRQILGQKVEFLVSFYNNEISEKSEIFDDQFSVERPDGSNFTLKIRSTKLEDSAMYFCASSGRDTQYFGPGTRLTVL.

This clone is medium-sized within its sample. Read sequence stops 3 residues before the CDR3 end, and the germline J gene provides the missing end. V is TRBV19 and J is TRBJ1-2; D unclear. CDR1 and CDR2 (germline): LNHDA, SQIVND (reference sequence). Trimming shortened V by 3 bases and J by 1 base, and 6 bases separated the two germline ends. The CDR3 spans 13 residues. Partial CDR3 DNA: TGTGCCAGTAGTATGCGGAATAACTATGGC. The encoded protein is CASSMRNNYG. The whole CDR3 protein reads CASSMRNNYGYTF.

The table lists this clone with many counts. From the germline J gene comes the end of the CDR3, since the read stops 3 residues before it. This chain connects TRBV5-1 to TRBJ2-5; D possibly corresponds to TRBD2 (7 bases). Germline V CDR1 and CDR2: SGHRS, YFSETQ. This CDR3 is built from 15 residues. V lost 4 bases to trimming and J lost 5 bases, with 18 bases between them. The CDR3 reads CASSTGTTQGETQYF. The DNA read from the CDR3 is TGCGCCAGCAGCACGGGGACTACCCAGGGGGAGACC.

This clone qualifies as medium-sized. The read ends 3 residues shy of where the CDR3 ends; the end is completed using the germline J gene. V and J are TRBV5-6 and TRBJ2-1; 7 bases fit TRBD1. After removal of 4 bases from V and 4 bases from J, the junction contained 8 bases not matched to a gene. Germline CDR1 is SGHDT and CDR2 is YYEEEE. There are 15 residues in the CDR3. The CDR3 bases that were read are TGTGCCAGCAGCCTTGGGGGACAGAAGTACAATGAG. It yields the protein CASSLGGQKYNE. The entire CDR3 is CASSLGGQKYNEQFF.

This clone was seen repeatedly, ten times or more. The read falls 3 residues short of the CDR3 end, and the missing part is taken from the germline J gene. The gene calls are TRBV20-1 and TRBJ1-3, with 7 bases fitting TRBD1. The V segment lost 0 bases and the J segment 3 bases; nucleotides outside the gene matches: 8. Looked up from germline, CDR1 is DFQATT and CDR2 is SNEGSKA (reference sequence). The CDR3 spans 16 residues. CDR3 bases read: TGCAGTGCTAGAGACGCAACAGGGGTTGGTGGAAACACC. Protein: CSARDATGVGGNT. The CDR3, in full, reads CSARDATGVGGNTIYF.

This clone was recorded many times. The sequence runs out 3 residues before the end of the CDR3; the remainder is reconstructed from the germline J gene. This chain uses TRBV5-1 with TRBJ2-7, with D perhaps TRBD2 (6 bases). CDR1 SGHRS and CDR2 YFSETQ come from the germline V gene. This CDR3 has 14 residues. V lost 5 bases and J lost 4, with 16 bases in between. The part of the CDR3 DNA that was read is TGCGCCAGCAGTTTTGGGAGTGGGGGGTACGAG. Residues: CASSFGSGGYE. The whole CDR3 region reads CASSFGSGGYEQYF.

By sample fraction, this clone is medium-sized. The read stops 3 residues short of the end of the CDR3; the missing end is completed from the germline J gene. The chain employs TRBV5-1 and TRBJ2-1; tentatively, D is TRBD1 (5 bases). The germline V gene has CDR1 SGHRS and CDR2 YFSETQ. Deletions cut 7 bases from V and 2 bases from J, with 19 bases between. This CDR3 is built from 16 residues. Partial CDR3 DNA: TGCGCCAGCCATGTAGTGAAAGGGGTAGCCTACAATGAG. Protein sequence: CASHVVKGVAYNE. In full, the CDR3 reads CASHVVKGVAYNEQFF.

This clone was recorded at least ten times. Read coverage stops 3 residues before the CDR3 terminus; the germline J gene supplies the remainder. The chain recombines TRBV25-1 with TRBJ1-1, with a tentative D call TRBD1 (5 bases). CDR3 size: 13 residues. V lost 6 bases and J lost 4, with 12 bases in between. Germline CDR1 MGHDK, CDR2 SYGVNS. CDR3 DNA (partial): TGTGCCAGCAGCCGGGGGACGTTCACTGAA. It specifies CASSRGTFTE. The whole CDR3 protein is CASSRGTFTEAFF.

At least ten counts were recorded for this clone. Coverage ceases 3 residues before the CDR3 finishes, and the germline J gene fills in the end. This sequence joins TRBV4-1 and TRBJ1-1, with 7 bases matching TRBD1. This CDR3 is 15 amino acids long. Germline trimming cut 4 bases from V and 4 bases from J; bases unmatched to any gene: 9. Germline V lookup: CDR1 MGHRA, CDR2 YSYEKL. This chain's CDR3 is CASSPFRGTSTEAFF. The sequenced part of the CDR3 DNA is TGCGCCAGCAGCCCCTTCAGGGGGACTAGCACTGAA.